This T cell receptor (beta chain) was sequenced for a study of blood T cell repertoires in COVID-19. As for the study in general: Acute and convalescent COVID-19 specimens originated in the United States, Italy and Spain. From T cells, B-cell-depleted T cells, or PBMCs came the material, which was cDNA or gDNA.

As originally analysed: The authors estimated nucleated cell counts from reference gene primer amplification. Clones were read by immunoSEQ multiplex PCR, and TCRdb kept only the in-frame ones, dropping some. V and J calls and clone size are copied from that table; D and trimming were computed from the DNA. Of about 160,000 clones listed, around 90% are singletons. V shed 1 base and J 3 bases; nucleotides not matched to a gene: 1. Germline-derived CDR1 and CDR2 are SGHRS and YFSETQ. The CDR3 loop spans 14 amino acids. The chain uses TRBV5-1 and TRBJ1-3; TRBD1 agrees at 7 bases. The specimen sequenced was peripheral blood. This sequence originates from an older woman with active or convalescent COVID-19. In nucleotides, the CDR3 is TGCGCCAGCAGCTTGTCAGGGGGTGGAAACACCATATATTTT. It specifies CASSLSGGGNTIYF.